The rows below give T cell receptor beta chains drawn from one sample of a study of beta chain features in type 1 diabetes. Method: immunoSEQ multiplex PCR; TCRdb's copy keeps in-frame clones and lacks some. Of more than 300,000 clones in the sample, roughly a tenth are singletons; the top ten hold about 0.6%. The material sequenced was central memory CD4+ T cells from blood. The source of these receptors is a man aged 25-40 years with type 1 diabetes. CDR3s include the opening cysteine and the closing phenylalanine or tryptophan. Fields, in order: clone size, J gene, D gene, V gene, CDR3 DNA, CDR3 protein. The D gene is left open where the match is weak. Size is stated for part of the rows, as once, few or many counts, or as a class when the clone is expanded.

few,TRBJ1-1,TRBD1,TRBV6-5,TGTGCCAGCAGTTCCCCGGACAGGGGCTCTATGCGTGCTTTCTTT,CASSSPDRGSMRAFF
.,TRBJ2-7,.,TRBV4-2,TGTGCCAGCAGCCAAGATTGGGGCGGGGAACTACTCTACGAGCAGTACTTC,CASSQDWGGELLYEQYF
.,TRBJ1-1,TRBD1,TRBV18,TGTGCCAGCTCACCAGGACAGGGGAATATGAACACTGAAGCTTTCTTT,CASSPGQGNMNTEAFF
.,TRBJ2-2,.,TRBV5-1,TGCGCCAGCAGCAGGGGAAGCACCGGGGAGCTGTTTTTT,CASSRGSTGELFF
.,TRBJ1-4,.,TRBV4-1,TGCGCCAGCAGCCAAGATCCTGTGGGGGTTGGAAAACTGTTTTTT,CASSQDPVGVGKLFF
few,TRBJ2-2,.,TRBV7-3,TGTGCCAGCAGCTTAGCTCGTGGGACTTTCACCGGGGAGCTGTTTTTT,CASSLARGTFTGELFF
.,TRBJ2-3,.,TRBV7-9,TGTGCCAGCAGCATCGATAGTGGGGTCACAGATACGCAGTATTTT,CASSIDSGVTDTQYF
.,TRBJ1-1,.,TRBV28,TGTGCCAGCAGTTTATATGGGGTGAACACTGAAGCTTTCTTT,CASSLYGVNTEAFF
few,TRBJ1-1,.,TRBV28,TGTGCCACCTCTTCCTCACCGGGAAGTAGAACTGAAGCTTTCTTT,CATSSSPGSRTEAFF
.,TRBJ2-7,TRBD2,TRBV6-6,TGTGCCAGCACCACCGGGACTAGCGGAGAGCAGTACTTC,CASTTGTSGEQYF
.,TRBJ1-2,TRBD1,TRBV27,TGTGCCAGCAGTCCTCTGAAGGGACAGGGGGCCGTGAACTATGGCTACACCTTC,CASSPLKGQGAVNYGYTF
.,TRBJ2-7,.,TRBV6-5,TGTGCCAGCAGGTCCGGGACAACCTACGAGCAGTACTTC,CASRSGTTYEQYF
few,TRBJ2-1,.,TRBV25-1,TGTGCCAGCAGTGACTCCCGCCGAGGGATGTCCTACAATGAGCAGTTCTTC,CASSDSRRGMSYNEQFF
.,TRBJ1-1,TRBD1,TRBV4-3,TGCGCCAGCAGCCAAAACCCGCAGGGGGCGAACACTGAAGCTTTCTTT,CASSQNPQGANTEAFF
few,TRBJ2-2,TRBD2,TRBV9,TGTGCCAGCAGCGGCGGACTAGCGGTGGGGGGTGGCACCGGGGAGCTGTTTTTT,CASSGGLAVGGGTGELFF
few,TRBJ1-2,TRBD1,TRBV19,TGTGCCAGTACCCCTCTGGACAGGGGAGACTATGGCTACACCTTC,CASTPLDRGDYGYTF
few,TRBJ2-7,TRBD1,TRBV27,TGTGCCAGCAGTTTAGTTGGGACAGGGGGTTGGCTCGATGAAAACCCTCTTTACGAGCAGTACTTC,CASSLVGTGGWLDENPLYEQYF
.,TRBJ1-1,TRBD1,TRBV5-4,TGTGCCAGCAGCTTCCCGGACAGGGGGCAAGCTTTCTTT,CASSFPDRGQAFF
.,TRBJ2-3,TRBD1,TRBV4-1,TGCGCCAGCAGCCAGGGACAGGGGGCCGAAGATACGCAGTATTTT,CASSQGQGAEDTQYF
many,TRBJ2-7,.,TRBV18,TGTGCCAGCTCACCGGACAGTAGCGCCTCCGAGCAGTACTTC,CASSPDSSASEQYF
.,TRBJ2-6,TRBD2,TRBV5-6,TGTGCCAGCAGCTTCGATAGCGGGAGTCTCCAAGGGGCCAACGTCCTGACTTTC,CASSFDSGSLQGANVLTF
.,TRBJ2-7,TRBD2,TRBV27,TGTGCCAGCCGTGACGGGACTAGCGGCATCTACGAGCAGTACTTC,CASRDGTSGIYEQYF
many,TRBJ2-1,TRBD2,TRBV5-4,TGTGCCAGCAGCTTGGGCGGGAGCTCCTACAATGAGCAGTTCTTC,CASSLGGSSYNEQFF
.,TRBJ2-5,.,TRBV4-2,TGTGCCAGCAGCCAAGATATCCGAGAGACCCAGTACTTC,CASSQDIRETQYF
many,TRBJ2-7,.,TRBV5-6,TGTGCCAGCAGCTTGGCTTACGGGAACGAGCAGTACTTC,CASSLAYGNEQYF
few,TRBJ2-1,.,TRBV19,TGTGCCAGTAGAAGTGAGCGTCCATACAATGAGCAGTTCTTC,CASRSERPYNEQFF